The next 32 T cell receptor beta chains were all read from a single sample in a study of shared clonotypes between healthy human individuals. Clones were sequenced by immunoSEQ multiplex PCR, and TCRdb holds only the in-frame ones, with some missing. This sample has 2 million to 2.5 million clones, with 85% to 95% found just once. The sequenced material came from naive CD4+ T cells from PBMCs. Subset given: CD45RA+ positively selected. The receptors were sampled from a man aged 18 to 30 in good health. Some clones in this sample may be carry-over from other donors' samples.

This clone was found a few times. The V and J genes are TRBV30 and TRBJ1-1, with D maybe TRBD1 (6 bases). Germline V gives CDR1 GTSNPN, CDR2 SVGIG (reference sequence). Between the trimmed V and J ends, which lost 2 bases and 5 bases, there was a span of 12 bases. This CDR3 spans 13 amino acids. CDR3 nucleotides: TGTGCCTGGAGTCGGAACAGGGCGACTGAAGCTTTCTTT. Protein product: CAWSRNRATEAFF.

This clone was counted a single time. The chain has TRBV4-3 and TRBJ2-7; D possibly uses TRBD1 or TRBD2 (5 bases each). Trimming took off 5 bases at V and 3 bases at J, with 17 bases between the two ends. Germline V lookup: CDR1 LGHNA, CDR2 YSLEER. The CDR3 length is 15 residues. CDR3 nucleotide sequence: TGCGCCAGCAGCGGAGGACCGGGACCAGGCTACGAGCAGTACTTC. This codes for CASSGGPGPGYEQYF.

V is TRBV28 and J is TRBJ2-5, with 9 bases matching TRBD1. CDR1 is MDHEN and CDR2 is SYDVKM in the germline V gene. The CDR3 loop spans 15 amino acids. The junction had 6 bases not matched to a gene; V was cut back by 5 bases and J by 2 bases. The CDR3 bases are TGTGCCAGCAGTAACAGGGGGCCGGGGCAAGAGACCCAGTACTTC. It is translated as CASSNRGPGQETQYF.

This chain joins TRBV28 and TRBJ1-1, with 7 bases fitting TRBD1. The CDR3 runs 15 residues. Germline assignment: CDR1 MDHEN and CDR2 SYDVKM. The V gene end was trimmed by 5 bases and the J gene end by 4 bases; junction bases not matched to a gene: 10. Here the CDR3 DNA reads TGTGCCAGCAGTCAGGAACAGGGGTGGGTCACTGAAGCTTTCTTT. Encoded protein: CASSQEQGWVTEAFF.

The gene calls are TRBV28 and TRBJ1-2, with a possible D match to TRBD1 (5 bases). Trimming pared 7 bases from V and 6 bases from J, leaving 15 bases between. Germline V gene data show CDR1 as MDHEN and CDR2 as SYDVKM. CDR3 length equals 13 residues. CDR3 region: CASNPAGLDGYTF. The DNA for the CDR3 is TGTGCCAGCAATCCAGCGGGACTGGATGGCTACACCTTC.

This chain connects TRBV5-4 to TRBJ1-1, with 9 positions matching TRBD1. CDR3 length equals 14 residues. Looked up from germline, CDR1 is SGHNT and CDR2 is YYREEE (reference sequence). With 9 bases clipped from V and 6 bases from J, the junction kept 12 bases outside the gene matches. The CDR3 DNA reads as TGTGCCACCGCCCGGGACAGGGTTATGGCTGAAGCTTTCTTT. Amino acids: CATARDRVMAEAFF. The full variable domain, completed using reference TRBV5-4 and TRBJ1-1, is ETGVTQSPTHLIKTRGQQVTLRCSSQSGHNTVSWYQQALGQGPQFIFQYYREEENGRGNFPPRFSGLQFPNYSSELNVNALELDDSALYLCATARDRVMAEAFFGQGTRLTVV.

This chain connects TRBV6-1 to TRBJ1-4; D gene unclear. Germline CDR1 is MNHNS and CDR2 is SASEGT. Trimming took off 0 bases at V and 4 bases at J, with 12 bases between the two ends. The CDR3 has 16 residues. The CDR3 DNA follows: TGTGCCAGCAGTGAAGCGTTGGGCAGGAATAATGAAAAACTGTTTTTT. This encodes CASSEALGRNNEKLFF.

The chain recombines TRBV2 with TRBJ2-7; D possibly corresponds to TRBD2 (6 bases). V was pared by 6 bases and J by 2 bases, with 17 bases between. The length of the CDR3 is 15 residues. CDR1 and CDR2 from the germline V gene are SNHLY and FYNNEI. In DNA form, the CDR3 reads TGTGCCAGCAGCCCCACCGGGACTGCTACCTACGAGCAGTACTTC. As protein: CASSPTGTATYEQYF. Filled out from reference TRBV2 and TRBJ2-7, the complete variable domain reads EPEVTQTPSHQVTQMGQEVILRCVPISNHLYFYWYRQILGQKVEFLVSFYNNEISEKSEIFDDQFSVERPDGSNFTLKIRSTKLEDSAMYFCASSPTGTATYEQYFGPGTRLTVT.

The gene calls are TRBV30 and TRBJ2-3; D may be TRBD2 (5 bases). The CDR3 totals 14 residues. The V gene lost 3 bases and the J gene lost 0 bases, with 10 bases spanning the gap. Germline CDR1 reads GTSNPN; CDR2 reads SVGIG (reference sequence). CDR3 coding DNA: TGTGCCTGGAGGGAGCGGATAAGCACAGATACGCAGTATTTT. It encodes CAWRERISTDTQYF.

The rearrangement links TRBV13 to TRBJ2-3; D gene ambiguous. The CDR3 is made up of 14 amino acids. V lost 5 bases and J lost 6, with 15 bases in between. Per germline, CDR1 PRHDT and CDR2 FYEKMQ (reference sequence). The CDR3 here is CASSALLATDTQYF. The CDR3 DNA follows: TGTGCCAGCAGCGCCCTCCTGGCGACTGATACGCAGTATTTT. The full variable domain, rest sourced from reference TRBV13 and TRBJ2-3, is AAGVIQSPRHLIKEKRETATLKCYPIPRHDTVYWYQQGPGQDPQFLISFYEKMQSDKGSIPDRFSAQQFSDYHSELNMSSLELGDSALYFCASSALLATDTQYFGPGTRLTVL.

For the CDR3, the DNA is TGTGCCAGCAGCTTCGGAGGGCAGGAAGGCGAGCAGTACTTC. Its translation: CASSFGGQEGEQYF. This chain uses TRBV7-7 with TRBJ2-7; perhaps TRBD2 as D (6 bases). V was pared by 3 bases and J by 6 bases, with 15 bases between. The length of the CDR3 is 14 residues. Germline V gives CDR1 SSHAT, CDR2 FNYEAQ (reference sequence).

The chain joins TRBV28 to TRBJ2-7; D not certain. This CDR3 comprises 12 residues. Trimming left V 6 bases short and J 9 bases short, with 15 bases between. The germline CDR1 and CDR2 sequences are MDHEN and SYDVKM. The CDR3 nucleotides read TGTGCCAGCAGGAGCCCTCAATTTCCGCAGTACTTC. Its translation is CASRSPQFPQYF.

In this sample, this clone turned up once. The gene calls are TRBV6-1 and TRBJ2-7; TRBD1 aligns across 7 bases. The J segment lost 0 bases and the V segment lost 4 bases, leaving 12 bases of the junction unmatched. This CDR3 spans 17 amino acids. Germline V gives CDR1 MNHNS, CDR2 SASEGT. This chain's CDR3 is CASSASPGTEFSYEQYF. The CDR3 bases are TGTGCCAGCAGTGCGAGCCCCGGGACAGAATTCTCCTACGAGCAGTACTTC.

This chain uses TRBV5-8 with TRBJ2-7; the match to TRBD2 covers 7 bases. CDR3 length: 12 amino acids. V lost 2 bases and J lost 6; bases outside the gene matches: 2. The germline V gene has CDR1 SGHTS and CDR2 YDEGEE. This CDR3 reads CASSFTSAEQYF. The CDR3 DNA reads as TGTGCCAGCAGCTTTACTAGCGCCGAGCAGTACTTC.

V usage is TRBV4-1 and J usage is TRBJ1-1; 10 nucleotides agree with TRBD1. Germline assignment: CDR1 MGHRA and CDR2 YSYEKL. Germline trimming cut 3 bases from V and 10 bases from J; bases unmatched to any gene: 11. The CDR3 extends over 15 amino acids. CDR3: CASSHFGDRGQSAFF. In nucleotides, the CDR3 is TGCGCCAGCAGCCACTTTGGGGACAGGGGTCAATCAGCTTTCTTT.

The V and J genes are TRBV10-3 and TRBJ2-7, with TRBD2 matching over 8 bases. The CDR3 totals 14 residues. Trimming took 4 bases from V and 6 from J; bases not matched to a gene: 8. The germline V gene has CDR1 ENHRY and CDR2 SYGVKD. The chain's CDR3 is CAISGSGTEFEQYF. The DNA for the CDR3 is TGTGCCATCAGTGGTAGCGGGACGGAGTTCGAGCAGTACTTC.

The rearrangement uses TRBV6-4 and TRBJ2-1; 8 nucleotides line up with TRBD2. V was pared by 3 bases and J by 2 bases, with 3 bases of the junction left unmatched. The CDR3 length is 15 residues. Germline CDR1 MRHNA, CDR2 SNTAGT. CDR3 nucleotide sequence: TGTGCCAGCAGTGAGGCACTAGCGGCCTACAATGAGCAGTTCTTC. Its translation is CASSEALAAYNEQFF.

The J gene is TRBJ2-3, the V gene TRBV7-2, with a tentative D call TRBD2 (6 bases). CDR3 size: 13 residues. From germline, CDR1 is SGHTA and CDR2 FQGNSA. The ends were cut back, 3 bases at V and 7 bases at J, with 11 bases in the middle. The CDR3 region is CASSFSGPNTQYF. CDR3 nucleotides: TGTGCCAGCAGCTTTAGCGGCCCCAATACGCAGTATTTT.

V and J are TRBV28 and TRBJ1-1; the D gene is possibly TRBD1 (6 bases). The CDR3 loop spans 16 amino acids. The germline CDR1 and CDR2 sequences are MDHEN and SYDVKM. Deletions cut 3 bases from V and 2 bases from J, with 16 bases between. The CDR3 DNA follows: TGTGCCAGCAGTTTCGGGGGCAGGGCCTCTAACACTGAAGCTTTCTTT. Translation: CASSFGGRASNTEAFF. The full variable domain, rest sourced from reference TRBV28 and TRBJ1-1, is DVKVTQSSRYLVKRTGEKVFLECVQDMDHENMFWYRQDPGLGLRLIYFSYDVKMKEKGDIPEGYSVSREKKERFSLILESASTNQTSMYLCASSFGGRASNTEAFFGQGTRLTVV.

V and J are TRBV7-2 and TRBJ2-2; 8 nucleotides line up with TRBD1. J gave up 13 bases and V 2 bases, and 12 bases lay outside the gene matches. The V gene's germline CDR1 is SGHTA and CDR2 FQGNSA. The CDR3 contains 15 residues. The CDR3 loop reads CASSLQGAAYGGLFF. The CDR3 DNA sequence: TGTGCCAGCAGCTTACAGGGGGCGGCGTACGGTGGGCTGTTTTTT.

J is TRBJ1-2 and V is TRBV18, with a possible D match to TRBD1 (5 bases). The germline gives CDR1 KGHSH, CDR2 LQKENI. The V and J ends lost 3 bases and 8 bases respectively, with 13 bases between them. The length of the CDR3 is 13 residues. CDR3 coding DNA: TGTGCCAGCTCACCCGGGAGAGGGGAAGGCTACACCTTC. Its protein product is CASSPGRGEGYTF.

A few counts support this clone. V and J are TRBV14 and TRBJ1-2; TRBD1 matches at 8 bases. Per the germline V gene, CDR1 is SGHDN and CDR2 is FVKESK. This CDR3 has 15 residues. Trimming cost V 5 bases and J 5 bases; bases outside gene matches: 10. As DNA, the CDR3 is TGTGCCAGCAGCTCCCTTCCCGGGACAGGTTATGGCTACACCTTC. It yields the protein CASSSLPGTGYGYTF.

On this clone: The sample holds other DNA sequences that translate to the same CDR3. This chain connects TRBV28 to TRBJ2-7; 10 nucleotides match TRBD2. Germline CDR1 reads MDHEN; CDR2 reads SYDVKM. The CDR3 is 15 residues long. J gave up 2 bases and V 6 bases, and 7 bases lay outside the gene matches. The CDR3 DNA reads as TGTGCCAGCAGGCCCGGGACTAGCGTTCCCTACGAGCAGTACTTC. Translated: CASRPGTSVPYEQYF.

The V call is TRBV28, the J call TRBJ2-7; tentatively, D is TRBD1 (6 bases). Germline loops: CDR1 MDHEN, CDR2 SYDVKM. V gave up 1 base and J gave up 4 bases, with 14 bases separating them. This CDR3 region has 15 residues. This CDR3 reads CASSLLNEGEYEQYF. The CDR3 DNA reads as TGTGCCAGCAGTTTATTGAACGAGGGGGAGTACGAGCAGTACTTC.

The chain has TRBV5-6 and TRBJ1-5; 7 bases are shared with TRBD1. Germline CDR1 reads SGHDT; CDR2 reads YYEEEE. The CDR3 consists of 16 residues. J was trimmed by 3 bases and V by 2 bases; bases with no gene match: 8. The CDR3 bases are TGTGCCAGCAGCTTTGGAGGGGGCTCGTACAATCAGCCCCAGCATTTT. This encodes CASSFGGGSYNQPQHF. The variable domain in full, completed from reference TRBV5-6 and TRBJ1-5, reads DAGVTQSPTHLIKTRGQQVTLRCSPKSGHDTVSWYQQALGQGPQFIFQYYEEEERQRGNFPDRFSGHQFPNYSSELNVNALLLGDSALYLCASSFGGGSYNQPQHFGDGTRLSIL.

Only one count was recorded for this clone. This chain connects TRBV28 to TRBJ2-5, with 12 bases aligning to TRBD2. The CDR3 is 21 residues long. With V trimmed by 6 bases and J by 5 bases, 25 bases remained unmatched. Germline V gene lookup returns CDR1 MDHEN and CDR2 SYDVKM. CDR3 DNA: TGTGCCAGCAGCCGAAGGACTAGCGGGAACCTCTGGGCCCCACCGAGGGAGACCCAGTACTTC. Translation: CASSRRTSGNLWAPPRETQYF.

In DNA, the CDR3 is TGTGCCAGCTCCCGGGGAGGGGACTCTGGAAACACCATATATTTT. Protein: CASSRGGDSGNTIYF. The rearrangement uses TRBV7-3 and TRBJ1-3; weak D call: TRBD1 (5 bases). This CDR3 contains 15 residues. The germline V and J ends were trimmed by 8 bases and 0 bases, with 14 bases remaining between them. Germline CDR1 is SGHTA and CDR2 is FQGTGA.

V gene TRBV5-1 combines with J gene TRBJ2-1; TRBD2 aligns across 14 bases. V lost 2 bases and J lost 10; bases outside the gene matches: 14. The CDR3 is 18 amino acids. Germline-derived CDR1 and CDR2 are SGHRS and YFSETQ. In DNA, the CDR3 is TGCGCCAGCAGCTTAGTTCCGACTAGCGGGAGGGCTCAAGGAGAGCAGTTCTTC. Translated: CASSLVPTSGRAQGEQFF.

The rearrangement uses TRBV5-1 and TRBJ2-1, with a possible D match to TRBD1 (5 bases). The CDR3 is 16 amino acids. Germline V gene sequence: CDR1 SGHRS, CDR2 YFSETQ. The V end lost 0 bases, the J end lost 4 bases, and 14 bases lay between the germline ends. CDR3 protein: CASSLATRKGYNEQFF. The CDR3 region has the DNA TGCGCCAGCAGCTTGGCTACCAGGAAGGGGTACAATGAGCAGTTCTTC.

V is TRBV18 and J is TRBJ2-7; 10 bases map to TRBD2. CDR1 is KGHSH and CDR2 is LQKENI in the germline V gene. V was pared by 2 bases and J by 5 bases, with 12 bases of the junction left unmatched. The CDR3 length is 17 residues. The CDR3 is CASSPGLTSGSPHEQYF. CDR3 in DNA: TGTGCCAGCTCACCAGGCCTGACTAGCGGGTCTCCCCACGAGCAGTACTTC.

The gene calls are TRBV28 and TRBJ2-7, with TRBD1 matching 10 bases. CDR3 length: 15 residues. V was pared by 5 bases and J by 6 bases, with 10 bases of the junction left unmatched. Looked up from germline, CDR1 is MDHEN and CDR2 is SYDVKM. CDR3 nucleotide sequence: TGTGCCAGCAGTCGAACGACAGGGGGCTTCTCCGAGCAGTACTTC. Translating it yields CASSRTTGGFSEQYF.

The J gene is TRBJ2-1, the V gene TRBV7-2, with D maybe TRBD2 (6 bases). This CDR3 is 14 amino acids long. V lost 5 bases to trimming and J lost 10 bases, with 18 bases between them. Germline lookup yields CDR1 SGHTA and CDR2 FQGNSA. The CDR3 sequence is CASSPGQAGQEQFF. The DNA for the CDR3 is TGTGCCAGCAGCCCAGGTCAGGCGGGGCAAGAGCAGTTCTTC.